A selection of T cell receptor beta chains follows, all from one sample in a study of T cells after yellow fever vaccination. TCRdb re-called the 5' RACE reads through MiXCR, storing one row per CDR3 protein. The sample has under 300,000 distinct CDR3 sequences, 6.5% to 8.5% seen once. The source material was CD4+ T cells sorted from PBMCs, sampled 15 days after the yellow fever booster vaccination. All receptors come from a man younger than 40 who received the YFV17D yellow fever vaccine. The CDR3 runs from the conserved cysteine through the conserved F or W. A D gene is named only where the DNA matches it firmly. Clone size is given for some rows only: seen once, a few or many times, or a class if the clone is expanded.

d_gene,v_gene,abundance,j_gene,CDR3nt,CDR3aa
-,TRBV30,few,TRBJ2-5,TGTGCCTGGAGTGTACAGGTTTCGGAGACCCAGTACTTC,CAWSVQVSETQYF
TRBD2,TRBV20-1,few,TRBJ2-5,TGCAGTGCTAGGGGCGTATTGGCGGGAGAAGAGACCCAGTACTTC,CSARGVLAGEETQYF
-,TRBV12-3/TRBV12-4,few,TRBJ1-1,TGTGCCAGCAGTTTAGCGAATGGAGCTGAAGCTTTCTTT,CASSLANGAEAFF
-,TRBV10-3,-,TRBJ2-1,TGTGCCATCAGCCGGGAAGACTCCTACAATGAGCAGTTCTTC,CAISREDSYNEQFF
-,TRBV25-1,few,TRBJ2-1,TGTGCCAGCAGTGAATCGGTCGAGCGGGTTTACAATGAGCAGTTCTTC,CASSESVERVYNEQFF
TRBD2,TRBV4-3,-,TRBJ2-7,TGCGCCAGCAGCCAGGGACTAGCGGGGATCTACGAGCAGTACTTC,CASSQGLAGIYEQYF
-,TRBV20-1,-,TRBJ2-2,TGCAGTGCTAGTAGGGGACCGGGACGGGACGGGGAGCTGTTTTTT,CSASRGPGRDGELFF
-,TRBV20-1,many,TRBJ2-2,TGCAGTGCTAGAGATGCAGGAACCACCGGGGAGCTGTTTTTT,CSARDAGTTGELFF
-,TRBV21-1,many,TRBJ2-7,TGTGCCAGCAGCAAAGGGACAGCCAGCTCCTACGAGCAGTACTTC,CASSKGTASSYEQYF
TRBD2,TRBV4-3,many,TRBJ2-1,TGCGCCAGCAGCCAACCGGGACTAGGCCACAAGGAGCAGTTCTTC,CASSQPGLGHKEQFF
-,TRBV5-1,-,TRBJ2-7,TGCGCCAGCAGCTCCTCTGCAGGCAGCCTCTACGAGCAGTACTTC,CASSSSAGSLYEQYF
-,TRBV20-1,many,TRBJ2-3,TGCAGTGCTAGAGATGGGGCAGGGTTATTTCGATCGACAGATACGCAGTATTTT,CSARDGAGLFRSTDTQYF
TRBD1,TRBV15,few,TRBJ2-1,TGTGCCACCAATTCTGTGCGAGGGCAGGGGGCGAGCAATGAGCAGTTCTTC,CATNSVRGQGASNEQFF
-,TRBV20-1,many,TRBJ2-1,TGCAGTGCTAGACAGAATGAGCAGTTCTTC,CSARQNEQFF
-,TRBV30,-,TRBJ2-3,TGTGCCTGGCGACGAGGTGGTAGCAGATTAGATACGCAGTATTTT,CAWRRGGSRLDTQYF
-,TRBV7-2,-,TRBJ2-5,TGTGCCAGCAGCTGGGGACGGGCCGGGGGGACCCAGTACTTC,CASSWGRAGGTQYF
-,TRBV7-2,-,TRBJ2-5,TGTGCCAGCAGCTTAGCGTCCGGTGGGGTGACCCAGTACTTC,CASSLASGGVTQYF
TRBD2,TRBV5-1,many,TRBJ2-1,TGCGCCAGCAGCTTGGGCGGGAGATACAACAATGAGCAGTTCTTC,CASSLGGRYNNEQFF
-,TRBV20-1,few,TRBJ2-1,TGCAGTGCTAAAGCGGGTGGGGGCTTTTGGGAGCAGTTCTTC,CSAKAGGGFWEQFF
-,TRBV7-2,-,TRBJ2-5,TGTGCCAGCAGCTCACGGACGGGGGCCCAGGAGGCCCAGTACTTC,CASSSRTGAQEAQYF
-,TRBV7-8,-,TRBJ1-1,TGTGCCAGCAGCTTAGCGGGACAAGGGCCCGAAGCTTTCTTT,CASSLAGQGPEAFF
TRBD1,TRBV7-9,-,TRBJ2-2,TGTGCCAGCAGCCCACTCCAGTGGGACAGGGCAACCGGGGAGCTGTTTTTT,CASSPLQWDRATGELFF
-,TRBV4-3,-,TRBJ2-1,TGCGCCAGCAGCCAAGATATTGGGTTGTTGGGCGTGGAGCAGTTCTTC,CASSQDIGLLGVEQFF
TRBD1,TRBV9,-,TRBJ1-1,TGTGCCAGCAGCAAAAGGGGGCAGGACACTGAAGCTTTCTTT,CASSKRGQDTEAFF
-,TRBV7-2,-,TRBJ2-3,TGTGCCAGCACCCATCCCACCAGGGGAGATACGCAGTATTTT,CASTHPTRGDTQYF
-,TRBV30,-,TRBJ2-1,TGTGCCTGGAGGGTTGGGGCCTACAATGAGCAGTTCTTC,CAWRVGAYNEQFF
-,TRBV5-1,many,TRBJ2-7,TGCGCCAGCAGCTCCAGCTCCTACGAGCAGTACTTC,CASSSSSYEQYF